The sequence of this TCR beta chain was determined in a study of T-cell memory formation after mild COVID-19. Broader study findings: Mainly in CM and EM were contracting CD4+ clones; CD8+ were in EMRA. Clones contracting over day 15 to 85 were CD4/CD8 balanced, with later expanders leaning CD4+.

A remark on this clonotype: Antigen unknown.

The CDR3 loop spans 13 amino acids. Looked up from germline, CDR1 is SQVTM and CDR2 is ANQGSEA. The V end was cut by 6 bases, the J end by 2 bases, with 14 bases between. TCRdb itself ran the 5' RACE reads through MiXCR, one entry per CDR3 protein. The sample consists of some 440,000 distinct CDR3 sequences, around 25% of them appearing once. The chain links TRBV29-1 to TRBJ2-7, with D maybe TRBD2 (7 bases). The sample consisted of PBMCs or a T cell subset sorted from them (not recorded which). This clonotype originated in an adult woman who had mild COVID-19 (a few samples of this study predate the infection). Cell type and time point are not known. Here the CDR3 reads CSVGGPSTYEQYF. The DNA for the CDR3 is TGCAGCGTGGGGGGGCCATCGACCTACGAGCAGTACTTC.